This entry features one TCR beta chain sequence. Its matching antigen is unknown. Germline lookup yields CDR1 MDHEN and CDR2 SYDVKM. Trimming removed 3 bases at V and 1 base at J, with 13 bases between. CDR3 length: 16 amino acids. These data originate in a study of T cell responses to AZD1222 COVID-19 vaccine. Study outcomes and limitations: Repertoire samples came only from after the peak T cell response. The number of AZD1222 recipients seropositive at baseline was only five to seven.

Sequenced by immunoSEQ multiplex PCR; TCRdb stores in-frame clones only, minus some. The sample contains 95,000 to 100,000 clones, 88% of which appear only once. The sequencing used peripheral blood, collected 28 days after the second AZD1222 dose. This receptor was taken from an adult who received the AZD1222 COVID-19 vaccine. The chain links TRBV28 to TRBJ1-5; D uncertain. The CDR3: CASSFSRAASNQPQHF. DNA for the CDR3: TGTGCCAGCAGTTTCTCTCGGGCCGCCAGCAATCAGCCCCAGCATTTT.